This TCR beta chain was recovered during a study of cytomegalovirus exposure and HLA in healthy donors. Whole-study results and caveats: Sequencing probably produced one cluster of sequence variants that were highly shared. The study had only CMV serostatus as immune exposure information. Using a false discovery rate of 0.05, a later analysis showed that 16,951 TCR beta sequences were associated with HLA alleles.

The CDR3 sequence is 20 residues long. V lost 2 bases, J lost 0 bases, and 18 bases stayed unmatched. Per the germline V gene, CDR1 is SGHKS and CDR2 is YYEKEE (reference sequence). Vbeta (60) and Jbeta (13) primers were used in the PCR. Per the original data handling: A later analysis tallied approximately 87 million unique TCR beta chains, about 12 million of them shared. The protocol was immunoSEQ multiplex PCR, while the TCRdb copy is restricted to in-frame clones and leaves out a portion. V, J and clone size were drawn from that table, and D and trimming were deduced from the DNA. The sample holds about 100,000 clones, around 77% seen once. In the case of this clone: Its antigen remains unknown.

Material for sequencing was PBMCs. This TCR was recovered from a woman in her fifties or sixties in good health and CMV-seropositive. The chain combines TRBV5-5 with TRBJ2-3; 7 bases are shared with TRBD2. The CDR3 region is CASSFFPWGRREASTDTQYF. CDR3 DNA sequence: TGTGCCAGCAGCTTCTTCCCATGGGGTCGCCGGGAGGCTAGCACAGATACGCAGTATTTT. The entire variable domain, with the rest obtained from reference TRBV5-5 and TRBJ2-3, is as follows: DAGVTQSPTHLIKTRGQQVTLRCSPISGHKSVSWYQQVLGQGPQFIFQYYEKEERGRGNFPDRFSARQFPNYSSELNVNALLLGDSALYLCASSFFPWGRREASTDTQYFGPGTRLTVL.